There are many counts of the clone carrying this TCR beta chain. Its antigen is undetermined. Using its own MiXCR run on the reads, TCRdb lists one record per CDR3 protein. The sample consists of more than 400,000 distinct CDR3 sequences, around 27% of them appearing once. The CDR3 totals 15 residues. After removal of 2 bases from V and 4 bases from J, the junction contained 8 bases not matched to a gene. CDR1 and CDR2 from the germline V gene are SGHTA and FQGNSA. The data derive from a study of T cell repertoires in cytomegalovirus infection. Study context: Public TCR beta signatures indicated both CMV infection and matching HLA type. Regarding the study as a whole: The cumulative frequency of public TCR beta families identified carriers of CMV plus the relevant HLA. HLA-C-restricted, CMV-specific TCR beta clonotypes were dominant ex vivo.

This receptor was identified in a human donor in good health (CMV status not recorded). Some clones in this sample may be carry-over from other donors' samples. Sequences were obtained from PBMCs. The gene calls are TRBV7-2 and TRBJ2-7, with TRBD2 matching over 7 bases. CDR3 nucleotide sequence: TGTGCCAGCAGCTTACAAGCGGGACCGCTTTACGAGCAGTACTTC. This codes for CASSLQAGPLYEQYF.